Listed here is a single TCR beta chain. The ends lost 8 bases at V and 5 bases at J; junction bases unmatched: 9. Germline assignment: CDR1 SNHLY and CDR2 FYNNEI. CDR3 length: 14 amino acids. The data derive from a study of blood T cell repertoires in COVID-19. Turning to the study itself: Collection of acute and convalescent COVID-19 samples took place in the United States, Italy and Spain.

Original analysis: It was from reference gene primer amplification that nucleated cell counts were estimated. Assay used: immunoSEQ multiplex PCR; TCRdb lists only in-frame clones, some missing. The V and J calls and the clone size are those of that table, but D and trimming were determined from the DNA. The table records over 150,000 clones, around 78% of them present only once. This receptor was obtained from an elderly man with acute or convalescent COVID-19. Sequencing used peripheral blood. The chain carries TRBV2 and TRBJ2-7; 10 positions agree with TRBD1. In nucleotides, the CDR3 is TGTGCCAGCGACCGACAGGGGGCCGGCGACGAGCAGTACGTC. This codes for CASDRQGAGDEQYV.